This T cell receptor beta chain was recorded in a study of chemoradiotherapy in HPV16-positive cancers. Study results and caveats: During treatment, candidate HPV-specific clones and E7-related motifs expanded in tumor. In HPV16-positive patients, HPV-responsive T-cell expansion tracked better recurrence-free survival. Functional assays defining HPV-specific T cells used only a couple of HPV16-positive patients.

Repeated repertoire sampling spanned the course of chemoradiotherapy. This clone has only a few counts. Its target is not known. Data came from immunoSEQ multiplex PCR; TCRdb stores just in-frame clones and leaves some out. The sample records 30,000 to 40,000 clones, about 92% being singletons. V was pared by 0 bases and J by 0 bases, with 4 bases of the junction left unmatched. Germline CDR1 LGHNA, CDR2 YNFKEQ. The CDR3 extends over 16 amino acids. The sequence was obtained from a human donor with HPV-associated anogenital cancer. Material: blood, obtained from a patient who underwent chemoradiotherapy. J is TRBJ2-7 and V is TRBV4-2; 8 bases map to TRBD1. CDR3 protein: CASSQDSQGASYEQYF. The CDR3 DNA is TGTGCCAGCAGCCAAGATTCTCAGGGGGCCTCCTACGAGCAGTACTTC.